This is a list of T cell receptor beta chains from one sample in a study of CDR3 diversity in severe acne. TCRdb independently ran MiXCR on the PCR reads; one entry per CDR3 protein. The repertoire includes some 85,000 distinct CDR3 sequences, about 53% of them detected once, and approximately 10% sits in the top ten. The sequenced material came from blood. These receptors originate from a male donor with severe acne vulgaris. The CDR3 runs from the conserved cysteine through the conserved F or W. Each record gives: clone size, D gene, V gene, J gene, CDR3 protein, CDR3 DNA. D genes are given only for firm matches. Rows may omit the clone size; those that give it use once, few, many or a size class.

abundance: NA
d_gene: NA
v_gene: TRBV20-1
j_gene: TRBJ2-5
CDR3aa: CSAKAEETQYF
CDR3nt: TGCAGTGCTAAGGCGGAAGAGACCCAGTACTTC

abundance: NA
d_gene: NA
v_gene: TRBV7-2
j_gene: TRBJ1-1
CDR3aa: CASSFYICSATPANEAFF
CDR3nt: NA

abundance: NA
d_gene: NA
v_gene: TRBV5-1
j_gene: TRBJ2-5
CDR3aa: CASSLAAGGTQYF
CDR3nt: TGCGCCAGCAGCTTGGCGGCCGGGGGGACCCAGTACTTC

abundance: NA
d_gene: NA
v_gene: TRBV11-2
j_gene: TRBJ2-7
CDR3aa: CASSSQGAARHEQYF
CDR3nt: TGTGCCAGCAGCTCCCAGGGAGCAGCGCGCCACGAGCAGTACTTC

abundance: NA
d_gene: NA
v_gene: TRBV2
j_gene: TRBJ1-1
CDR3aa: CASRVSEAFF
CDR3nt: TGTGCCAGCAGGGTCTCTGAAGCTTTCTTT

abundance: few
d_gene: NA
v_gene: TRBV6-5
j_gene: TRBJ1-2
CDR3aa: CASSPHPDRFIYGYTF
CDR3nt: TGTGCCAGCAGTCCCCATCCCGACAGGTTTATCTATGGCTACACCTTC

abundance: many
d_gene: TRBD2
v_gene: TRBV6-4
j_gene: TRBJ2-3
CDR3aa: CASSDLAGSTDTQYF
CDR3nt: TGTGCCAGCAGTGACTTAGCGGGGTCCACAGATACGCAGTATTTT

abundance: many
d_gene: NA
v_gene: TRBV9
j_gene: TRBJ2-1
CDR3aa: CASSGVPGAYNEQFF
CDR3nt: TGTGCCAGCAGCGGTGTACCAGGGGCCTACAATGAGCAGTTCTTC

abundance: many
d_gene: NA
v_gene: TRBV5-5
j_gene: TRBJ2-3
CDR3aa: CASSLGVWGDTQYF
CDR3nt: TGTGCCAGCAGCTTGGGAGTGTGGGGAGATACGCAGTATTTT

abundance: NA
d_gene: NA
v_gene: TRBV27
j_gene: TRBJ1-1
CDR3aa: CASSSQGEAFF
CDR3nt: TGTGCCAGCAGTTCACAGGGTGAAGCTTTCTTT

abundance: few
d_gene: NA
v_gene: TRBV14
j_gene: TRBJ2-7
CDR3aa: CASSQGDGYEQYF
CDR3nt: TGTGCCAGCAGCCAAGGTGACGGCTACGAGCAGTACTTC

abundance: few
d_gene: TRBD2
v_gene: TRBV20-1
j_gene: TRBJ2-7
CDR3aa: CSASMRASGGTYEQYF
CDR3nt: TGCAGTGCTAGTATGCGCGCTAGCGGGGGTACCTACGAGCAGTACTTC

abundance: many
d_gene: NA
v_gene: TRBV7-8
j_gene: TRBJ1-2
CDR3aa: CASSLASINYGYTF
CDR3nt: TGTGCCAGCAGCTTAGCGAGCATTAACTATGGCTACACCTTC

abundance: NA
d_gene: TRBD1
v_gene: TRBV25-1
j_gene: TRBJ2-7
CDR3aa: CASSESIGTGGHGQYF
CDR3nt: TGTGCCAGCAGTGAATCTATAGGGACAGGGGGCCATGGGCAGTACTTC

abundance: once
d_gene: NA
v_gene: TRBV28
j_gene: TRBJ2-7
CDR3aa: CASSLPGHSACEQYF
CDR3nt: TGTGCCAGCAGTCTGCCGGGACACTCTGCATGCGAGCAGTACTTC

abundance: NA
d_gene: TRBD2
v_gene: TRBV7-6
j_gene: TRBJ2-3
CDR3aa: CASSPGGEQYF
CDR3nt: TGTGCCAGCAGCCCGGGGGGGGAGCAGTATTTT

abundance: NA
d_gene: TRBD1
v_gene: TRBV2
j_gene: TRBJ2-7
CDR3aa: CASSGSDRGNPYEQYF
CDR3nt: TGTGCCAGCAGTGGATCGGACAGGGGCAATCCCTACGAGCAGTACTTC

abundance: NA
d_gene: NA
v_gene: TRBV29-1
j_gene: TRBJ1-2
CDR3aa: CSVERGSPNYGYTF
CDR3nt: TGCAGCGTTGAACGGGGATCCCCTAACTATGGCTACACCTTC

abundance: few
d_gene: NA
v_gene: TRBV24-1
j_gene: TRBJ2-2
CDR3aa: CATSDRDPGHLNTGELFF
CDR3nt: TGTGCCACCAGTGATCGGGACCCGGGACACCTGAACACCGGGGAGCTGTTTTTT

abundance: medium-sized
d_gene: NA
v_gene: TRBV7-2
j_gene: TRBJ2-5
CDR3aa: CASSQASALQETQYF
CDR3nt: TGTGCCAGCAGCCAAGCTAGCGCCCTACAAGAGACCCAGTACTTC

abundance: many
d_gene: TRBD1
v_gene: TRBV19
j_gene: TRBJ1-5
CDR3aa: CASSPLRGRQPQHF
CDR3nt: TGTGCCAGTAGTCCTCTCAGGGGGCGGCAGCCCCAGCATTTT

abundance: NA
d_gene: NA
v_gene: TRBV25-1
j_gene: TRBJ1-4
CDR3aa: CASSNGGPPNEKLFF
CDR3nt: TGTGCCAGCAGCAATGGGGGGCCCCCTAATGAAAAACTGTTTTTT

abundance: once
d_gene: TRBD1
v_gene: TRBV12-3/TRBV12-4
j_gene: TRBJ1-5
CDR3aa: CASSLSGTGNQPQHF
CDR3nt: TGTGCCAGCAGTTTATCCGGGACAGGGAATCAGCCCCAGCATTTT

abundance: many
d_gene: NA
v_gene: TRBV24-1
j_gene: TRBJ1-5
CDR3aa: CATSERAYNQPQHF
CDR3nt: TGTGCCACCAGTGAAAGGGCGTACAATCAGCCCCAGCATTTT

abundance: NA
d_gene: NA
v_gene: TRBV10-3
j_gene: TRBJ1-5
CDR3aa: CAISDPRGGQPQHF
CDR3nt: TGTGCCATCAGTGACCCTCGGGGGGGACAGCCCCAGCATTTT

abundance: NA
d_gene: NA
v_gene: TRBV12-5
j_gene: TRBJ1-1
CDR3aa: CASSPGTIVAGAFF
CDR3nt: TGTGCCAGCAGTCCCGGGACGATTGTGGCTGGAGCTTTCTTT

abundance: few
d_gene: NA
v_gene: TRBV19
j_gene: TRBJ2-5
CDR3aa: CASSPVGGKETQYF
CDR3nt: TGTGCCAGTAGTCCCGTGGGGGGCAAAGAGACCCAGTACTTC

abundance: NA
d_gene: NA
v_gene: TRBV15
j_gene: TRBJ1-6
CDR3aa: CATSRDHGMRSPLHF
CDR3nt: TGTGCCACCAGCAGAGATCACGGGATGCGTTCACCCCTCCACTTT